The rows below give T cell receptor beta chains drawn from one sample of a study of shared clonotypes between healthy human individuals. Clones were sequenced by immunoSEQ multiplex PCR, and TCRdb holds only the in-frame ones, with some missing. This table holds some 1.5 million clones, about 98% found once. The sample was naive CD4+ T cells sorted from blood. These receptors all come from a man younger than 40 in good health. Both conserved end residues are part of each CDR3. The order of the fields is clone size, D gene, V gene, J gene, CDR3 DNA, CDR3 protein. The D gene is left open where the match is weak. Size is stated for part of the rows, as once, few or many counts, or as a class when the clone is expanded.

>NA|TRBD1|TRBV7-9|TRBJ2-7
TGTGCCAGCAGCTTAGCGGGACAGGGGCGCGAGCAGTACTTC
CASSLAGQGREQYF
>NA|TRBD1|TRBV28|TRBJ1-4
TGTGCCAGCAGTTTAGGGACAGAACTGTTTTTT
CASSLGTELFF
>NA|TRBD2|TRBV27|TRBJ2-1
TGTGCCAGCAGTTTTTTGACTAGCGGGAGATCCTACAATGAGCAGTTCTTC
CASSFLTSGRSYNEQFF
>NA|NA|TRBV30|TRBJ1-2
TGTGCCTGGAGTGTACCGTCAGGGACCTATGGCTACACCTTC
CAWSVPSGTYGYTF
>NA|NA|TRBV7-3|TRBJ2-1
TGTGCCAGCAGCTTAATCAGGGAGTATGAGCAGTTCTTC
CASSLIREYEQFF
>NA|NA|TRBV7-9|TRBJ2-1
TGTGCCAGCAGCTTAGGGCGGGACGGGCTAAATGAGCAGTTCTTC
CASSLGRDGLNEQFF
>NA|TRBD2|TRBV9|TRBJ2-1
TGTGCCAGCAGCGCTGGGGAGGGAGCGGGAGTAGACCATGAGCAGTTCTTC
CASSAGEGAGVDHEQFF
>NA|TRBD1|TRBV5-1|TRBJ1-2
TGCGCCAGCAGCTTGGGGGACAGTCTATATGGCTACACCTTC
CASSLGDSLYGYTF
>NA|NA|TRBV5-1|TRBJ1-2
TGCGCCAGCAGCGGGGAGGTAGGGAAGGGCTACACCTTC
CASSGEVGKGYTF
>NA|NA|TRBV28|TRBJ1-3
TGTGCCAGCCAGAGAAGGTTTCTACGATCCTTGGTCTCTGGAAACACCATATATTTT
CASQRRFLRSLVSGNTIYF
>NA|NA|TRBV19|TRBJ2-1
TGTGCCAGTAAGGGATACTCAAATAATGAGCAGTTCTTC
CASKGYSNNEQFF
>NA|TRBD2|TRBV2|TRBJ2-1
TGTGCCAGCAGTGAAGCGCGAGATCACGCTAGCGGGAGGAAAACCTACAATGAGCAGTTCTTC
CASSEARDHASGRKTYNEQFF
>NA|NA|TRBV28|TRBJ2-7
TGTGCCAGCAGGCGGGGTGGGGAGCAGTACTTC
CASRRGGEQYF
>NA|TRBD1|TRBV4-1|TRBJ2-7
TGCGCCAGCAGCCAAGACGGGACAGGGGCCTACGAGCAGTACTTC
CASSQDGTGAYEQYF
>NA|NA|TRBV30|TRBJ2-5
TGTGCCTGGAGTAGGGCTCAAGAGACCCAGTACTTC
CAWSRAQETQYF
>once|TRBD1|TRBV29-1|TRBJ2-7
TGCAGCGTTGAAGAGGACAGGGGTCGGGGGGAGCAGTACTTC
CSVEEDRGRGEQYF
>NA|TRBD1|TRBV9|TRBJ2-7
TGTGCCAGCAGCCCCGCCGGGACAGGTACCTACGAGCAGTACTTC
CASSPAGTGTYEQYF
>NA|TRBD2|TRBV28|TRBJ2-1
TGTGCCAGCAGGGCGGGAGGGAACTACAATGAGCAGTTCTTC
CASRAGGNYNEQFF
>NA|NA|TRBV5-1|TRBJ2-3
TGCGCCAGCAGCTTGGACAGACGCACAGATACGCAGTATTTT
CASSLDRRTDTQYF
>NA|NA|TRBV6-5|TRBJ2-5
TGTGCCAGCAGACTTTGGACAGCAGAGACCCAGTACTTC
CASRLWTAETQYF
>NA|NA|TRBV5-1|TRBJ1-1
TGCGCCAGCAGCTTGGAGGTTCGAGGCAATGAAGCTTTCTTT
CASSLEVRGNEAFF
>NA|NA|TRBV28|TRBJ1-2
TGTGCCAGCAGTCCGACGGGGACCTATGGCTACACCTTC
CASSPTGTYGYTF
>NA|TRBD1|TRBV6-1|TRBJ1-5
TGTGCCAGCAGTGATTGGACAGGGAGTAGCAATCAGCCCCAGCATTTT
CASSDWTGSSNQPQHF
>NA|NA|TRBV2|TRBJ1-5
TGTGCCAGCAGTGAAGCCGCGGGGGGCAATCAGCCCCAGCATTTT
CASSEAAGGNQPQHF
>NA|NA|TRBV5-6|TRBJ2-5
TGTGCCAGCAGCGGCATAGGGGTCCGCCAAGAGACCCAGTACTTC
CASSGIGVRQETQYF
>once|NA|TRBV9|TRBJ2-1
TGTGCCAGCAGCGTAGAAGTGTCCTACAATGAGCAGTTCTTC
CASSVEVSYNEQFF
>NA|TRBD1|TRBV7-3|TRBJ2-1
TGTGCCAGCAGCTCCACGAAACAGGGGGAGCAGTTCTTC
CASSSTKQGEQFF
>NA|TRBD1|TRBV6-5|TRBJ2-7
TGTGCCAGCAGTTATGCCGGGACAGGGAACTACGAGCAGTACTTC
CASSYAGTGNYEQYF
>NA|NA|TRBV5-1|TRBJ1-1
TGCGCCAGCAGCCTGGATGTCGGAACTGAAGCTTTCTTT
CASSLDVGTEAFF
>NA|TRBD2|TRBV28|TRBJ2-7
TGTGCCAGCAGCGGACTAGCGGACTCCTACGAGCAGTACTTC
CASSGLADSYEQYF
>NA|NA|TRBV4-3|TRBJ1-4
TGCGCCAGCAGCCCGAGCGTTGCAACTAATGAAAAACTGTTTTTT
CASSPSVATNEKLFF
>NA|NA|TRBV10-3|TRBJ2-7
TGTGCCATCAGTGACCCCAAGGGGAACAGGGGGGGTTTATACGAGCAGTACTTC
CAISDPKGNRGGLYEQYF
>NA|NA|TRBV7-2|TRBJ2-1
TGTGCCAGCAGCTTACCAAGACTAAGATACAATGAGCAGTTCTTC
CASSLPRLRYNEQFF
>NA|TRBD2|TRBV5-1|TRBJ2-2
TGCGCCAGCAGCTTGGGCGCGACTAGCGATGGCGGGGAGCTGTTTTTT
CASSLGATSDGGELFF
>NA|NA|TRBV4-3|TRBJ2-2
TGCGCCAGCAGCCAAGATCTCGGGGGGCCAGCGAACACCGGGGAGCTGTTTTTT
CASSQDLGGPANTGELFF
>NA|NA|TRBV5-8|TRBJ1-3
TGTGCCAGCAGCGCCGGACGGAACTCTGGAAACACCATATATTTT
CASSAGRNSGNTIYF
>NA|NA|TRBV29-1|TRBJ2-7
TGCAGCGTTGCGAGGAAAGCCTACGAGCAGTACTTC
CSVARKAYEQYF
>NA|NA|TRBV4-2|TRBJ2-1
TGTGCCAGCAGCCCTGGACAGCTATACAATGAGCAGTTCTTC
CASSPGQLYNEQFF
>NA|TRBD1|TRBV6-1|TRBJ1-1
TGTGCCAGCAGTGAACGGTTGACAGGGTTCAAGGCTTTCTTT
CASSERLTGFKAFF
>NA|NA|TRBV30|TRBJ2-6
TGTGCCTGGAGTCCGAGAGGGGGGGCAGGGGCCAACGTCCTGACTTTC
CAWSPRGGAGANVLTF
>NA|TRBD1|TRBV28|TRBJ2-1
TGTGCCAGCAGTGTCCGGGGACAGGGGACGCTCCTAGGGGCCTACAATGAGCAGTTCTTC
CASSVRGQGTLLGAYNEQFF
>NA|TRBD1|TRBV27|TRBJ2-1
TGTGCCAGCAGCCCCACAGGGGGCGGGTGGGATGAGCAGTTCTTC
CASSPTGGGWDEQFF
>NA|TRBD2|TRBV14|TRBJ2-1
TGTGCCAGCAGCCAAGAAACTAGCGGGAGGCCCTCCTACAATGAGCAGTTCTTC
CASSQETSGRPSYNEQFF
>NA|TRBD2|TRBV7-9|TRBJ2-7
TGTGCCAGCAGCTCTGGACTAGCGGGAGGGTTCCTCTACGAGCAGTACTTC
CASSSGLAGGFLYEQYF
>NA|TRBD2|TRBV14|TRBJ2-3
TGTGCCAGCAGCCCTCGTTCTCTACTAGCGGGTTCCGCAGATACGCAGTATTTT
CASSPRSLLAGSADTQYF
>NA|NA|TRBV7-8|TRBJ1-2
TGTGCCAGCAGCTTAGCGTCAGGGCCCTATGGCTACACCTTC
CASSLASGPYGYTF
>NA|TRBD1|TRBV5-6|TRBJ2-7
TGTGCCAGCAGCTTACAAACAGGGGGCGAGCAGTACTTC
CASSLQTGGEQYF
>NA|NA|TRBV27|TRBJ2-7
TGTGCCAGCAGTTTATCGGGTAGGGACGAGCAGTACTTC
CASSLSGRDEQYF
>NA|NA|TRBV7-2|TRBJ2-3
TGTGCCAGCAGCTTCCAAGATACGCAGTATTTT
CASSFQDTQYF
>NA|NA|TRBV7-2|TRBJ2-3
TGTGCCAGCAGCGTTTCCCCAATGCAGGATACGCAGTATTTT
CASSVSPMQDTQYF